The following is a TCR beta chain sequence with its context. This entry comes from a study of blood T cell repertoires in COVID-19. Across the study: There were acute and convalescent COVID-19 samples, and they came from the United States, Italy and Spain. The cDNA or gDNA used as material had been derived from T cells, B-cell-depleted T cells, or PBMCs.

In the original analysis: Amplification with reference gene primers provided the estimates of nucleated cell counts. Method: immunoSEQ multiplex PCR; TCRdb's copy keeps in-frame clones and lacks some. The V and J calls and clone size come from that table; D and trimming were worked out from the DNA. The repertoire consists of tens of thousands of clones, with about 70% occurring once and the leading ten covering 14%. V shed 1 base, J shed 9 bases, and the junction held 14 bases outside the gene matches. The CDR3 sequence is 18 residues long. Germline CDR1 SGHTA, CDR2 FQGTGA. This chain links TRBV7-3 with TRBJ2-1; 11 bases line up with TRBD2. Sequenced material: peripheral blood. The source of this sequence is a woman in her 70s with acute or convalescent COVID-19. The CDR3, as DNA: TGTGCCAGCAGCTTAAAGGGGCCCACTAGCGGGGGAGCGGGTGAGCAGTTCTTC. Translating gives CASSLKGPTSGGAGEQFF.